This T cell receptor (beta chain) emerged from a study of cytomegalovirus exposure and HLA in healthy donors. The CDR3 covers 11 residues. Germline V lookup: CDR1 DFQATT, CDR2 SNEGSKA (reference sequence). The V and J ends lost 3 bases and 0 bases respectively, with 3 bases between them. The PCR employed 60 Vbeta primers together with 13 Jbeta primers. Measured with immunoSEQ multiplex PCR; TCRdb has only the in-frame clones, and not every one. In the table there are under 200,000 clones, 80% to 90% of which are singletons. This clone occurred a few times. The sample taken for sequencing was PBMCs. This TCR was recovered from a man aged 25-45 years in good health and CMV-seropositive. This chain uses TRBV20-1 with TRBJ2-7; D ambiguous. CDR3 nucleotide sequence: TGCAGTGCTAGCGGCTCCTACGAGCAGTACTTC. It encodes CSASGSYEQYF.